This T cell receptor (beta chain) was profiled in a study of radiotherapy plus CTLA-4 blockade in lung cancer. Study context: Objective responses occurred in around 18% of patients; around 30% had disease control.

The data were produced by immunoSEQ multiplex PCR, yet TCRdb's version contains in-frame clones alone and is incomplete. Among 80,000 to 95,000 clones listed, less than 90% were seen once. V lost 5 bases and J 0 bases, leaving 11 bases between the germline ends. There are 16 residues in the CDR3. CDR1 is LNHDA and CDR2 is SQIVND in the germline V gene (reference sequence). The rearrangement links TRBV19 to TRBJ2-6; perhaps TRBD1 as D (5 bases). This specimen consisted of peripheral blood, obtained from a patient treated with radiotherapy plus ipilimumab. The sequence was collected from a human donor with non-small cell lung cancer who had stable disease on radiotherapy plus ipilimumab. CDR3 bases: TGTGCCAGTAGTGCCGTTGGGGCCTCTGGGGCCAACGTCCTGACTTTC. As protein: CASSAVGASGANVLTF. Full variable domain (outside the CDR3, taken from reference TRBV19 and TRBJ2-6): DGGITQSPKYLFRKEGQNVTLSCEQNLNHDAMYWYRQDPGQGLRLIYYSQIVNDFQKGDIAEGYSVSREKKESFPLTVTSAQKNPTAFYLCASSAVGASGANVLTFGAGSRLTVL.